The 17 T cell receptor beta chains given below trace back to one sample, sequenced in a study of spatial heterogeneity in lung cancer. TCRdb reprocessed the 5' RACE reads with MiXCR, giving one entry per CDR3 protein. The sample holds roughly 3,200 distinct CDR3 sequences; more than 3% are singletons and the top ten take 16%. The time point was: sample taken at primary tumor resection. Source: lung tissue, taken at surgery. Receptors were obtained from a human donor with early-stage non-small cell lung cancer.

By proportion, this clonotype is medium-sized. A library made for alpha chains picked up this beta chain off target, so its size means little. This chain uses TRBV10-3 with TRBJ2-3; D is possibly TRBD1 (6 bases). V dropped 6 bases and J dropped 0 bases, with 10 bases sitting between them. CDR1 and CDR2 (germline): ENHRY, SYGVKD. The CDR3 sequence is 14 residues long. CDR3 coding DNA: TGTGCCATCAGGAGCCAGGGGAGCACAGATACGCAGTATTTT. Encoded protein: CAIRSQGSTDTQYF.

In its sample, this clonotype was seen many times. This beta chain lies outside the target of a library built for alpha chains; its clone size means little. CDR3 sequence (DNA): TGTGCCAGCAGGGGAGGCCCGCACACTGAAGCTTTCTTT. Translated: CASRGGPHTEAFF. The chain links TRBV6-5 to TRBJ1-1; D not resolved. Germline loops: CDR1 MNHEY, CDR2 SVGAGI. V shed 6 bases and J shed 3 bases, with 11 bases lying between them. The CDR3 has 13 residues.

Within the sample, this clonotype is medium-sized. This beta chain is an off-target read within a library intended for alpha chains, so its frequency means little. The chain has TRBV20-1 and TRBJ2-4; D ambiguous. CDR3 length: 14 residues. Germline V gene data show CDR1 as DFQATT and CDR2 as SNEGSKA (reference sequence). Trimming cost V 5 bases and J 7 bases, with 18 bases left between them. CDR3 residues: CSAVGRRHHNIQYF. CDR3 DNA: TGCAGTGCTGTTGGGCGGAGACACCATAACATTCAGTACTTC.

Relative to its sample, this clonotype is medium-sized. This beta chain slipped into a library made for alpha chains as a stray read, so its size is not meaningful. V is TRBV7-2 and J is TRBJ1-6; tentatively, D is TRBD1 (5 bases). Looked up from germline, CDR1 is SGHTA and CDR2 is FQGNSA. With 5 bases removed from V and 8 bases from J, the gap between germline ends came to 13 bases. This CDR3 comprises 14 residues. The CDR3 DNA is TGTGCCAGCAGCCCCGGCGGGGGGGATTCACCCCTCCACTTT. It is translated as CASSPGGGDSPLHF.

In this sample, this clonotype is medium-sized (0.01 to 0.1%). Within a library made for alpha chains, this beta chain is off target, and its count is uninformative. The V gene is TRBV6-6, the J gene TRBJ2-1; 8 nucleotides agree with TRBD1. Germline V gene data show CDR1 as MNHNY and CDR2 as SVGAGI (reference sequence). The V gene end was trimmed by 0 bases and the J gene end by 12 bases; junction bases not matched to a gene: 7. The CDR3 is 14 amino acids. The CDR3, as DNA: TGTGCCAGCAGTTACTCGGATGACAGGGGTTTGCAGTTCTTC. Protein sequence: CASSYSDDRGLQFF.

A remark on this clonotype: A library prepared for alpha chains yielded this beta chain as an off-target read; its size is of little meaning. The chain has TRBV28 and TRBJ2-5; 8 positions match TRBD2. The CDR3 is 13 amino acids. Trimming cost V 6 bases and J 5 bases; bases outside gene matches: 5. Germline V CDR1 and CDR2: MDHEN, SYDVKM. Written as DNA, the CDR3 is TGTGCCAGCAGGCCCGGGGGGGTTGAGACCCAGTACTTC. This codes for CASRPGGVETQYF.

This clonotype was seen a handful of times. The library was built for alpha chains, so this beta chain is an off-target read and its size means little. V and J are TRBV7-2 and TRBJ2-1; unclear D gene. Deletions cut 5 bases from V and 15 bases from J, with 17 bases between. The CDR3 extends over 12 amino acids. Germline CDR1 is SGHTA and CDR2 is FQGNSA. Here the CDR3 reads CASSPLPQTGFF. The DNA of the CDR3 is TGTGCCAGCAGCCCATTACCCCAAACCGGGTTCTTC.

Remarks on this clonotype: This beta chain came through as a stray read in a library set up for alpha chains, and its size says little. The chain joins TRBV3-1 to TRBJ1-2; D call uncertain. Per germline, CDR1 LGHDT and CDR2 YNNKEL (reference sequence). This CDR3 has 15 amino acids. Trimming cost V 1 base and J 2 bases, with 11 bases left between them. The CDR3 DNA sequence: TGTGCCAGCAGCCAAGGTTCCGCGAGGAACTATGGCTACACCTTC. This translates into CASSQGSARNYGYTF.

This clonotype counts as medium-sized. The library was prepared for alpha chains; this beta chain is a stray read, so its frequency means little. The chain carries TRBV4-1 and TRBJ2-7; D not certain. This CDR3 comprises 15 residues. Germline-derived CDR1 and CDR2 are MGHRA and YSYEKL. V was pared by 4 bases and J by 0 bases, with 13 bases between. CDR3 bases: TGCGCCAGCAGCCCCAGGACCGTGAGCTCCTACGAGCAGTACTTC. Protein: CASSPRTVSSYEQYF.

This clonotype occurred many times. The size of this beta chain means little, since it is a stray read in a library made for alpha chains. The chain carries TRBV11-2 and TRBJ2-1; 9 nucleotides line up with TRBD2. This CDR3 is built from 15 residues. Germline CDR1 is SGHAT and CDR2 is FQNNGV. V was clipped by 6 bases and J by 6 bases; unmatched bases: 9. The CDR3 here is CASSPSGGGANEQFF. The CDR3 nucleotides read TGTGCCAGCAGTCCTTCGGGCGGGGGGGCCAATGAGCAGTTCTTC.

As for this clonotype: This beta chain is a stray sequence in a library constructed for alpha chains; its clone size is not meaningful. The chain joins TRBV27 to TRBJ1-5, with D unresolved. V dropped 5 bases and J dropped 11 bases, with 22 bases sitting between them. Germline-derived CDR1 and CDR2 are MNHEY and SMNVEV (reference sequence). The CDR3 contains 15 residues. The CDR3 DNA is TGTGCCAGCAGTGAATACAAGGGTGGGAGGATGGCCCAGCATTTT. Encoded protein: CASSEYKGGRMAQHF.

This clonotype occurred many times. This beta chain is an unintended read in a library built for alpha chains; its size means little. This chain links TRBV7-8 with TRBJ2-6; D is ambiguous. The CDR3 totals 18 residues. Germline V CDR1 and CDR2: SGHVS, FQNEAQ. V lost 5 bases and J 0 bases, leaving 17 bases between the germline ends. CDR3 loop: CASSLLRILTSGANVLTF. The CDR3 DNA is TGTGCCAGCAGCCTCCTCCGAATACTAACCTCTGGGGCCAACGTCCTGACTTTC.

This clonotype is medium-sized in the sample. This beta chain is a stray sequence in a library constructed for alpha chains; its clone size is not meaningful. The chain is built from TRBV20-1 and TRBJ1-5, with 7 bases identical to TRBD1. This CDR3 comprises 15 residues. The J segment lost 2 bases and the V segment lost 2 bases, leaving 6 bases of the junction unmatched. CDR1 and CDR2 from the germline V gene are DFQATT and SNEGSKA (reference sequence). The CDR3: CSARRGTGGNQPQHF. The CDR3 coding sequence is TGCAGTGCTAGACGCGGCACAGGGGGCAATCAGCCCCAGCATTTT.

At least ten counts were recorded for this clonotype. This beta chain is an off-target read within a library intended for alpha chains, so its frequency means little. The rearrangement uses TRBV6-1 and TRBJ2-7; a weak D match, TRBD1 (6 bases). The length of the CDR3 is 14 residues. The germline V and J ends were trimmed by 6 bases and 3 bases, with 15 bases remaining between them. CDR1 is MNHNS, CDR2 SASEGT, per germline. The CDR3 DNA follows: TGTGCCAGCAGCCTGACAGGACCGTACTACGAGCAGTACGTC. Amino acids: CASSLTGPYYEQYV.

In its sample, this clonotype ranks as medium-sized. At one end, the junction sequence differs from germline, possibly due to a read error. The size of this beta chain means little, since it is a stray read in a library made for alpha chains. V gene TRBV28 combines with J gene TRBJ1-2; D gene unclear. The CDR3 sequence is 14 residues long. Germline-derived CDR1 and CDR2 are MDHEN and SYDVKM. CDR3 DNA: TGTGCCAGCAGTTTACCTTCGATGAGCAGGCCGGTCCTATTC. It specifies CASSLPSMSRPVLF.

This clonotype was seen more than once but under ten times. Little can be read into the size of this beta chain, an off-target read in a library designed for alpha chains. The V gene is TRBV18, the J gene TRBJ1-1, with TRBD1 as a possible D gene (6 bases). This CDR3 is built from 14 residues. CDR1 KGHSH and CDR2 LQKENI come from the germline V gene. V gave up 3 bases and J gave up 2 bases, with 10 bases separating them. CDR3 DNA sequence: TGTGCCAGCTCACCGGGACAAATCAACACTGAAGCTTTCTTT. Residues: CASSPGQINTEAFF.

By share of the sample, this clonotype is medium-sized. This beta chain represents an off-target read in a library built for alpha chains; its size is of limited meaning. CDR3: CASSWSTLDNEQFF. The CDR3 coding sequence is TGCGCCAGCAGTTGGTCTACTTTGGACAATGAGCAGTTCTTC. The chain is built from TRBV10-2 and TRBJ2-1; D remains unclear. The CDR3 has 14 amino acids. Trimming removed 5 bases at V and 5 bases at J, with 13 bases between. The germline V gene encodes CDR1 WSHSY and CDR2 SAAADI.